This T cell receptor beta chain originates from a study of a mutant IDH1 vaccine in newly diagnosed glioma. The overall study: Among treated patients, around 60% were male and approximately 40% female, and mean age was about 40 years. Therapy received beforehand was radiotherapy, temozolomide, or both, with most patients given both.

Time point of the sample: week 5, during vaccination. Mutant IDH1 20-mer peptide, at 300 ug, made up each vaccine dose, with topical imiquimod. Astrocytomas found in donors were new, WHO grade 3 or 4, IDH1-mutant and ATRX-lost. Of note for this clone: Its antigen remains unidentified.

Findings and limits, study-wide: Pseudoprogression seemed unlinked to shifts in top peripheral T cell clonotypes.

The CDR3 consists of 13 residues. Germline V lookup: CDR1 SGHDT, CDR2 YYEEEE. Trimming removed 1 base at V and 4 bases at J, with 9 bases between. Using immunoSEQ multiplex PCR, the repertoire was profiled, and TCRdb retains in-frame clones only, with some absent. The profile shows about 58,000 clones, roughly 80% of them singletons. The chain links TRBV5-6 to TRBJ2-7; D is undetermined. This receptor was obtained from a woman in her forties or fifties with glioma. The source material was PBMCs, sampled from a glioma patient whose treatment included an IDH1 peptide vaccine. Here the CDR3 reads CASSLISGYEQYF. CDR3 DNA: TGTGCCAGCAGCTTGATCTCCGGGTACGAGCAGTACTTC.